The rows below give T cell receptor beta chains drawn from one sample of a study of blood T cell repertoires in COVID-19. Assay: immunoSEQ multiplex PCR; the TCRdb copy retains only in-frame clones and omits some. The sample lists hundreds of thousands of clones; about 80% were seen once. Sequencing was carried out using peripheral blood. Receptors originate from a woman aged 80 or older with acute or convalescent COVID-19. Each CDR3 is given with its conserved first and last residue. D genes are given only for firm matches. The listing skips clone size in some rows; elsewhere it reads once, few, many or a size class.

DNA,CDR3,J,size,D,V
TGTGCCAGCAGCTCCGGGGAAAACTATGGCTACACCTTC,CASSSGENYGYTF,TRBJ1-2,.,.,TRBV2
TGTGCCAGCAGCTTGGAGGGAAGGGGCACTGAAGCTTTCTTT,CASSLEGRGTEAFF,TRBJ1-1,.,.,TRBV5-5
TGTGCCAGTACCTCGTGGCGGGGGGGTGCCTCGAGCACCGGGGAGCTGTTTTTT,CASTSWRGGASSTGELFF,TRBJ2-2,.,TRBD2,TRBV19
TGTGCCAGCTCATGGGGGGATATGAACACTGAAGCTTTCTTT,CASSWGDMNTEAFF,TRBJ1-1,.,.,TRBV18
TGTGCCAGCAGCGCCCTGACGGGGGGGCTCTACGAGCAGTACTTC,CASSALTGGLYEQYF,TRBJ2-7,few,TRBD2,TRBV9
TGTGCCAGCAGCTTGGCCACGGGGGTCTATCAGCCCCAGCATTTT,CASSLATGVYQPQHF,TRBJ1-5,.,.,TRBV5-5
TGCGCCAGCAGCCAAGAGAGGGAGGGTGAGCAGTTCTTC,CASSQEREGEQFF,TRBJ2-1,.,TRBD2,TRBV4-1
TGCGCCAGCAGCTTGGAGGCAGAGGGGGACATTCAGTACTTC,CASSLEAEGDIQYF,TRBJ2-4,.,.,TRBV5-1
TGTGCCTGGAGGCCAGGGGGTTCGGGTCTAACCGGGGAGCTGTTTTTT,CAWRPGGSGLTGELFF,TRBJ2-2,.,TRBD1,TRBV30
TGTGCCAGTAGTGCCGGGACACTGGGAAACACCATATATTTT,CASSAGTLGNTIYF,TRBJ1-3,.,.,TRBV19
TGTGCCAGTAGTACGGACAGGACCTCTGGGGCCAACGTCCTGACTTTC,CASSTDRTSGANVLTF,TRBJ2-6,.,TRBD1,TRBV19
TGTGCCAGCAGCTTAGATGGAGTAGCGGGGGCCCAAGATACGCAGTATTTT,CASSLDGVAGAQDTQYF,TRBJ2-3,once,TRBD2,TRBV11-3
TGCGCCAGCAGTCTCCCAAGCGGGACAGGGGTAGCCTACGAGCAGTACTTC,CASSLPSGTGVAYEQYF,TRBJ2-7,.,TRBD1,TRBV10-2
TGTGCCAGCAGCAGACGTGGAGCGGGGTACACAGATACGCAGTATTTT,CASSRRGAGYTDTQYF,TRBJ2-3,.,TRBD2,TRBV7-2
TGTGCCAGCACCTCAGACAGGGCGGGTAGCAATCAGCCCCAGCATTTT,CASTSDRAGSNQPQHF,TRBJ1-5,.,TRBD1,TRBV2
TGTGCCAGCAGCCCAAGCCCGGGACAGGGTGGTGAAAAACTGTTTTTT,CASSPSPGQGGEKLFF,TRBJ1-4,.,TRBD1,TRBV5-4
TGCGCCAGCAGCTTGGGACAGGGCCTAGAGACCCAGTACTTC,CASSLGQGLETQYF,TRBJ2-5,.,TRBD1,TRBV5-1
TGTGCCAGCGCGGACTACTCCTACGAGCAGTACTTC,CASADYSYEQYF,TRBJ2-7,few,.,TRBV28